This T cell receptor (beta chain) emerged from a study of CD4 T cells in relation to SARS-CoV-2 and coronaviruses. Sequenced by immunoSEQ multiplex PCR; TCRdb stores in-frame clones only, minus some. Counted here are 20,000 to 25,000 clones, under 70% occurring once; the ten biggest clones make up 11%. As regards this clone: Its target is not known.

V was clipped by 4 bases and J by 4 bases; unmatched bases: 4. Germline V gene lookup returns CDR1 SGHNT and CDR2 YYREEE (reference sequence). This CDR3 comprises 15 residues. The unexposed donors gave CD4+ T cells in about 2010-2019, prior to COVID-19. CD4+ T cells were isolated from the cells after less than 13 days of culture. Cells permitting, SARS-CoV-2 S/N and four cold-coronavirus spikes were tested on unexposed-donor CD4+ T cells. This rearrangement joins TRBV5-4 to TRBJ2-7; 14 bases line up with TRBD2. The receptor comes from a human donor in good health. The sample comprised CD4+ T cells from PBMCs, cultured in vitro. CDR3 sequence reads: CASSEGLAGVYEQYF. CDR3 DNA sequence: TGTGCCAGCAGCGAGGGACTAGCGGGAGTGTACGAGCAGTACTTC.